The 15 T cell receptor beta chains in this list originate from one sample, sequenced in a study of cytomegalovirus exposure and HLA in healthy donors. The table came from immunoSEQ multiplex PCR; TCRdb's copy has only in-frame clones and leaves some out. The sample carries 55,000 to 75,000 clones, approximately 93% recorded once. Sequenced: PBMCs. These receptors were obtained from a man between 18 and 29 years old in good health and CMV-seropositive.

CDR3 loop: CASSRAAGVAGNTIYF. The CDR3, as DNA: TGTGCCAGCAGCAGAGCGGCAGGGGTGGCTGGAAACACCATATATTTT. This chain links TRBV7-3 with TRBJ1-3; perhaps TRBD1 as D (6 bases). Trimming took off 5 bases at V and 2 bases at J, with 16 bases between the two ends. Germline V CDR1 and CDR2: SGHTA, FQGTGA. The length of the CDR3 is 16 residues.

The CDR3 here is CASSYALNYGYTF. The DNA for the CDR3 is TGTGCCAGCAGTTATGCGTTAAACTATGGCTACACCTTC. V gene TRBV6-6 combines with J gene TRBJ1-2; D remains ambiguous. Germline CDR1 is MNHNY and CDR2 is SVGAGI (reference sequence). The CDR3 covers 13 residues. Trimming removed 3 bases from V and 2 bases from J, with 7 bases in between.

Written as DNA, the CDR3 is TGTGCCAGTAGCCCACAGGGGGCAGCTTCACCCCTCCACTTT. It yields the protein CASSPQGAASPLHF. The chain uses TRBV19 and TRBJ1-6; 9 nucleotides align to TRBD1. The ends lost 6 bases at V and 9 bases at J; junction bases unmatched: 6. Germline CDR1 reads LNHDA; CDR2 reads SQIVND (reference sequence). The CDR3 consists of 14 residues.

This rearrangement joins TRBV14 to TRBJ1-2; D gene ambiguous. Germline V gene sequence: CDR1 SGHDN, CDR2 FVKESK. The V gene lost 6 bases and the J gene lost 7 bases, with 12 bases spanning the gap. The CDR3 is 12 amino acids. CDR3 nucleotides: TGTGCCAGCAGTTACCTGACAAGTGGCTACACCTTC. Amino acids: CASSYLTSGYTF. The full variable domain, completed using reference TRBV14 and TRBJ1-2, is EAGVTQFPSHSVIEKGQTVTLRCDPISGHDNLYWYRRVMGKEIKFLLHFVKESKQDESGMPNNRFLAERTGGTYSTLKVQPAELEDSGVYFCASSYLTSGYTFGSGTRLTVV.

The CDR3 here is CASSLQGTYNSPLHF. The CDR3 DNA sequence: TGCGCCAGCAGCCTACAGGGGACCTATAATTCACCCCTCCACTTT. The rearrangement uses TRBV5-1 and TRBJ1-6, with 7 bases matching TRBD1. Germline CDR1 SGHRS, CDR2 YFSETQ. This CDR3 spans 15 amino acids. Trimming removed 4 bases from V and 2 bases from J; junction bases left unmatched: 3.

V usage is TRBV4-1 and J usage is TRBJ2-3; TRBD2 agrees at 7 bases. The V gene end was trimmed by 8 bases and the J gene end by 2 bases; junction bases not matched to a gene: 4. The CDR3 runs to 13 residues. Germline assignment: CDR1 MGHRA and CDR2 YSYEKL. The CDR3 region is CASGRGVTDTQYF. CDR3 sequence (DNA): TGCGCCAGCGGCCGGGGGGTCACAGATACGCAGTATTTT.

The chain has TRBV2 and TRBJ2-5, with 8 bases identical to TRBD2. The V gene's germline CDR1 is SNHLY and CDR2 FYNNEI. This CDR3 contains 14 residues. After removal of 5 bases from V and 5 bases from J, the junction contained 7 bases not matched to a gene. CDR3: CASSPSGGGETQYF. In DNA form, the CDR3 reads TGTGCCAGCAGTCCCAGCGGGGGCGGGGAGACCCAGTACTTC.

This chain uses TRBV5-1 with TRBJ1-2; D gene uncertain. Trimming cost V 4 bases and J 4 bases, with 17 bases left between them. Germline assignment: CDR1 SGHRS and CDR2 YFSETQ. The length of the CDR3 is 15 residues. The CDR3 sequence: CASSQEGGLSYGYTF. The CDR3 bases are TGCGCCAGCAGCCAGGAAGGAGGGCTGAGCTATGGCTACACCTTC.

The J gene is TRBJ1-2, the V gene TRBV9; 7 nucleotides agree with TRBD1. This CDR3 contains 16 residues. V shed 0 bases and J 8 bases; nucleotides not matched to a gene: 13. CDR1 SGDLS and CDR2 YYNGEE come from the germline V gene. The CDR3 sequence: CASSVGGDSYGKGYTF. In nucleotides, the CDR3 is TGTGCCAGCAGCGTAGGGGGGGACAGCTATGGTAAAGGCTACACCTTC. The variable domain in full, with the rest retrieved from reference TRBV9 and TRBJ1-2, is DSGVTQTPKHLITATGQRVTLRCSPRSGDLSVYWYQQSLDQGLQFLIQYYNGEERAKGNILERFSAQQFPDLHSELNLSSLELGDSALYFCASSVGGDSYGKGYTFGSGTRLTVV.

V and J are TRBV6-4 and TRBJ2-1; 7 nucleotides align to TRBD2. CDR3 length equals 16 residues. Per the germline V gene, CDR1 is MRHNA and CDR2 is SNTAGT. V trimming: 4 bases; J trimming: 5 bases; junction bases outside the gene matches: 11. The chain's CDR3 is CASSAGKGLHNNEQFF. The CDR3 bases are TGTGCCAGCAGTGCTGGAAAGGGACTACATAACAATGAGCAGTTCTTC.

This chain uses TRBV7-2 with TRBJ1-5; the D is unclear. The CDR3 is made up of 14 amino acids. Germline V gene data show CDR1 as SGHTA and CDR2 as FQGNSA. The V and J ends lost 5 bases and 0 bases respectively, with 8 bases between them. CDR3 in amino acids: CASSPVYSNQPQHF. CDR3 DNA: TGTGCCAGCAGCCCCGTCTATAGCAATCAGCCCCAGCATTTT.

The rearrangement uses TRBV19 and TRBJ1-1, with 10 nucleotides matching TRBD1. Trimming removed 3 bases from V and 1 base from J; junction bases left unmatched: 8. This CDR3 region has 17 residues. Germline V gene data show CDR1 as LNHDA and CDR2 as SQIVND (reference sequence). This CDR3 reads CASSILGQGDTNTEAFF. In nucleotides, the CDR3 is TGTGCCAGTAGTATTCTCGGACAGGGGGACACGAACACTGAAGCTTTCTTT.

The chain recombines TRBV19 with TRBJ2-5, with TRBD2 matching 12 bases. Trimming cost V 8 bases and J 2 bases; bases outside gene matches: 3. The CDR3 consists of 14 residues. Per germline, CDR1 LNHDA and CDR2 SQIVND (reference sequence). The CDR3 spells CASRTSGAQETQYF. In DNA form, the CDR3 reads TGTGCCAGTCGGACTAGCGGGGCGCAAGAGACCCAGTACTTC.

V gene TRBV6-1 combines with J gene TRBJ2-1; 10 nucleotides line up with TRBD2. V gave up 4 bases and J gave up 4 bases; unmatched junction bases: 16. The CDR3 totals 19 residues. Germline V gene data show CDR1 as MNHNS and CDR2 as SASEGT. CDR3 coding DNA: TGTGCCAGCAGTGCCCTGGGGGTGGGTAGCGGGGGGCCATACAATGAGCAGTTCTTC. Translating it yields CASSALGVGSGGPYNEQFF.

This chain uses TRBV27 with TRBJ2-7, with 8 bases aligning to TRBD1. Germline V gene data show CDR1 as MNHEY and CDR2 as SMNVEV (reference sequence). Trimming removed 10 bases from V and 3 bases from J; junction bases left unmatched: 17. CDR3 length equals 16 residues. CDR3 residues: CATKRTGSFGDYEQYF. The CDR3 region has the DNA TGTGCCACGAAGCGGACAGGGAGTTTTGGAGACTACGAGCAGTACTTC.